Below, 23 T cell receptor beta chains from the same sample are listed, as sequenced in a study of T cells after yellow fever vaccination. TCRdb itself ran the 5' RACE reads through MiXCR, one entry per CDR3 protein. Of about 350,000 distinct CDR3 sequences in the sample, about 7.8% were seen once. Sequencing used PBMCs, obtained about 49 days after the first yellow fever vaccination. The source is a man in his late teens or twenties who received the YFV17D yellow fever vaccine.

This clonotype was seen a few times. CDR3 residues: CASSYFGLLRGTGELFF. CDR3 DNA: TGTGCCAGCAGTTATTTTGGGCTCCTAAGAGGCACCGGGGAGCTGTTTTTT. This rearrangement joins TRBV6-5 to TRBJ2-2, with D unclear. The CDR3 is 17 amino acids. V lost 3 bases and J 4 bases, leaving 18 bases between the germline ends. The germline V gene has CDR1 MNHEY and CDR2 SVGAGI.

This clonotype has a count of ten or more. This chain uses TRBV9 with TRBJ2-1; 8 bases agree with TRBD2. CDR3 length: 15 residues. With 6 bases clipped from V and 6 bases from J, the junction kept 11 bases outside the gene matches. Germline V gene sequence: CDR1 SGDLS, CDR2 YYNGEE. The DNA of the CDR3 is TGTGCCAGCACCCTCGGGGGGGACTTAACCAATGAGCAGTTCTTC. Protein: CASTLGGDLTNEQFF.

With regard to this clonotype: A much larger clonotype is one base distant, so this may be a read error. This chain links TRBV19 with TRBJ1-2; no definite D call. CDR3 length: 12 amino acids. In germline, CDR1 is LNHDA, CDR2 SQIVND (reference sequence). Here the CDR3 DNA reads TGTGCCAGTAGTATGGGCAACTTTGGCTACACCTTC. It yields the protein CASSMGNFGYTF.

This chain joins TRBV5-1 and TRBJ2-3; TRBD2 matches 11 bases. From germline, CDR1 is SGHRS and CDR2 YFSETQ. Trimming cost V 0 bases and J 4 bases; bases outside gene matches: 7. The CDR3 has 17 amino acids. The CDR3 DNA is TGCGCCAGCAGCTTGGCCCCTAGCGGGGGGACAGCAGATACGCAGTATTTT. Amino acid sequence: CASSLAPSGGTADTQYF.

In its sample, this clonotype ranks as medium-sized (0.01 to 0.1%). The rearrangement links TRBV20-1 to TRBJ1-1; TRBD1 might be the D (5 bases). Trimming left V 1 base short and J 5 bases short, with 11 bases between. The CDR3 length is 13 residues. CDR1 is DFQATT and CDR2 is SNEGSKA in the germline V gene (reference sequence). The CDR3 nucleotides are TGCAGTGCTAGAGGAGAGGGGACGACTGAAGCTTTCTTT. This encodes CSARGEGTTEAFF.

CDR3 in amino acids: CASSPQQGPQETQYF. DNA of the CDR3: TGTGCCAGCTCACCCCAGCAGGGACCCCAAGAGACCCAGTACTTC. This rearrangement joins TRBV18 to TRBJ2-5, with D possibly called TRBD1 or TRBD2 (5 bases each). Germline loops: CDR1 KGHSH, CDR2 LQKENI. The V end was cut by 3 bases, the J end by 1 base, with 12 bases between. The CDR3 length is 15 residues.

This clonotype occurred a few times. V gene TRBV30 combines with J gene TRBJ2-7; 7 nucleotides align to TRBD1. Germline-derived CDR1 and CDR2 are GTSNPN and SVGIG (reference sequence). The V gene end was trimmed by 2 bases and the J gene end by 6 bases; junction bases not matched to a gene: 7. The length of the CDR3 is 13 residues. The CDR3 bases are TGTGCCTGGAGTCTAGGGGCAGGGGGCGAGCAGTACTTC. Translated: CAWSLGAGGEQYF.

V usage is TRBV18 and J usage is TRBJ1-5; TRBD1 aligns across 8 bases. This CDR3 is 15 amino acids long. Germline loops: CDR1 KGHSH, CDR2 LQKENI. V was clipped by 5 bases and J by 2 bases; unmatched bases: 5. CDR3 sequence reads: CASSEDREGNQPQHF. CDR3 in DNA: TGTGCCAGCTCAGAGGACAGGGAAGGCAATCAGCCCCAGCATTTT.

The genes are TRBV20-1 and TRBJ1-2; 8 nucleotides match TRBD1. CDR1 is DFQATT and CDR2 is SNEGSKA in the germline V gene (reference sequence). The CDR3 is 14 residues long. The V gene end was trimmed by 3 bases and the J gene end by 5 bases; junction bases not matched to a gene: 8. In DNA, the CDR3 is TGCAGTGCTAGCGTGGACGGGACAGGTTATGGCTACACCTTC. Encoded protein: CSASVDGTGYGYTF.

The chain links TRBV19 to TRBJ1-5, with D possibly TRBD1 on 5 matching bases. The germline CDR1 and CDR2 sequences are LNHDA and SQIVND (reference sequence). This CDR3 is built from 14 residues. Trimming pared 6 bases from V and 1 base from J, leaving 10 bases between. CDR3 region: CASRGGTSNQPQHF. The CDR3 region has the DNA TGTGCCAGTAGAGGAGGGACCAGCAATCAGCCCCAGCATTTT.

This chain uses TRBV11-2 with TRBJ1-1; 8 nucleotides agree with TRBD1. V was pared by 4 bases and J by 0 bases, with 4 bases of the junction left unmatched. Germline V gene sequence: CDR1 SGHAT, CDR2 FQNNGV. There are 15 residues in the CDR3. The CDR3 coding sequence is TGTGCCAGCAGCTGGACAGGGTTTATGAACACTGAAGCTTTCTTT. This gives the protein CASSWTGFMNTEAFF.

This clonotype has more than one count but fewer than ten. J is TRBJ2-3 and V is TRBV5-1; 7 nucleotides agree with TRBD2. Germline CDR1 is SGHRS and CDR2 is YFSETQ. There are 16 residues in the CDR3. V lost 0 bases to trimming and J lost 2 bases; unmatched junction nucleotides: 6. CDR3 amino acids: CASSLGGLPPTDTQYF. The CDR3 nucleotides read TGCGCCAGCAGCTTGGGGGGACTACCTCCCACAGATACGCAGTATTTT.

This clonotype was counted a few times. CDR3 sequence (DNA): TGTGCCAGCAGTTTTGGGGCGTATAGCAATCAGCCCCAGCATTTT. As protein: CASSFGAYSNQPQHF. V gene TRBV12-3 or TRBV12-4 combines with J gene TRBJ1-5; TRBD1 is a possible D gene (5 bases). This CDR3 has 15 amino acids. V shed 3 bases and J shed 0 bases, with 9 bases lying between them.

This clonotype has at least ten counts. This sequence joins TRBV10-3 and TRBJ2-2; the D gene is possibly TRBD1 (6 bases). CDR3 length equals 13 residues. The germline V gene has CDR1 ENHRY and CDR2 SYGVKD. V was shortened by 10 bases and J by 0 bases, with 9 bases between the two germline ends. The CDR3 coding sequence is TGTGCCACCCAGGGGTCGAACACCGGGGAGCTGTTTTTT. Translated: CATQGSNTGELFF.

This clonotype was counted many times. The V gene is TRBV5-8, the J gene TRBJ2-1; TRBD1 aligns across 9 bases. Unmatched junction bases numbered 8, after V lost 0 bases and J lost 7 bases. The CDR3 covers 16 residues. CDR1 and CDR2 from the germline V gene are SGHTS and YDEGEE. The CDR3 sequence is CASSLGIQGAGNEQFF. CDR3 nucleotide sequence: TGTGCCAGCAGCTTGGGTATACAGGGGGCAGGGAATGAGCAGTTCTTC. Based on the CDR3 plus reference TRBV5-8 and TRBJ2-1, the full variable domain is EAGVTQSPTHLIKTRGQQATLRCSPISGHTSVYWYQQALGLGLQFLLWYDEGEERNRGNFPPRFSGRQFPNYSSELNVNALELEDSALYLCASSLGIQGAGNEQFFGPGTRLTVL.

V is TRBV5-4 and J is TRBJ2-1, with D perhaps TRBD2 (5 bases). The CDR3 sequence is 14 residues long. V gave up 3 bases and J gave up 10 bases, with 17 bases separating them. Looked up from germline, CDR1 is SGHNT and CDR2 is YYREEE (reference sequence). For the CDR3, the DNA is TGTGCCAGCAGCTCGACCCAGATAGAGGGCGAGCAGTTCTTC. Translating gives CASSSTQIEGEQFF.

This clonotype was observed many times. V gene TRBV7-2 combines with J gene TRBJ2-7; D is tentatively TRBD1 or TRBD2 (5 bases each). The V and J ends lost 0 bases and 2 bases respectively, with 11 bases between them. Germline V lookup: CDR1 SGHTA, CDR2 FQGNSA. CDR3 length: 15 residues. The DNA for the CDR3 is TGTGCCAGCAGCTTAGCCGGGACGGATCCCTACGAGCAGTACTTC. Translated, it gives CASSLAGTDPYEQYF.

This clonotype was counted a few times. Its ends do not fully match the called genes, so a read error is possible. The chain carries TRBV20-1 and TRBJ2-1, with 8 bases lining up with TRBD2. This CDR3 has 16 amino acids. The germline V gene encodes CDR1 DFQATT and CDR2 SNEGSKA (reference sequence). CDR3 sequence: CCARDPRAGAHNEQFF. In DNA form, the CDR3 reads TGCTGTGCTAGAGATCCCAGAGCGGGGGCCCACAATGAGCAGTTCTTC.

The V gene is TRBV7-9, the J gene TRBJ2-1, with no clear D. Germline CDR1 is SEHNR and CDR2 is FQNEAQ (reference sequence). The CDR3 spans 13 residues. Trimming took off 5 bases at V and 9 bases at J, with 14 bases between the two ends. The CDR3 here is CASSMTLSGEQFF. The CDR3 nucleotides are TGTGCCAGCAGCATGACCCTCTCTGGTGAGCAGTTCTTC.

V gene TRBV13 combines with J gene TRBJ2-3, with D perhaps matching TRBD2 (5 bases). This CDR3 has 15 residues. Germline CDR1 is PRHDT and CDR2 is FYEKMQ (reference sequence). Trimming shortened V by 4 bases and J by 5 bases, and 16 bases separated the two germline ends. The DNA for the CDR3 is TGTGCCAGCAGCTCTGCCCCCGGACGGGAAGATACGCAGTATTTT. Translation: CASSSAPGREDTQYF.

The J gene is TRBJ1-3, the V gene TRBV9, with D perhaps matching TRBD1 (5 bases). This CDR3 region has 15 residues. Trimming took off 3 bases at V and 0 bases at J, with 10 bases between the two ends. Germline lookup yields CDR1 SGDLS and CDR2 YYNGEE. The CDR3 DNA is TGTGCCAGCAGCGCCGGACACAACTCTGGAAACACCATATATTTT. Its translation: CASSAGHNSGNTIYF. Based on the CDR3 plus reference TRBV9 and TRBJ1-3, the full variable domain is DSGVTQTPKHLITATGQRVTLRCSPRSGDLSVYWYQQSLDQGLQFLIQYYNGEERAKGNILERFSAQQFPDLHSELNLSSLELGDSALYFCASSAGHNSGNTIYFGEGSWLTVV.

Regarding this clonotype: A read error may account for a junction end that differs from germline. The chain links TRBV20-1 to TRBJ2-1; 8 nucleotides line up with TRBD2. This CDR3 region has 16 residues. Per the germline V gene, CDR1 is DFQATT and CDR2 is SNEGSKA (reference sequence). The CDR3 protein is CCARVFAGGILNEQFF. CDR3 sequence (DNA): TGCTGTGCTAGAGTTTTTGCGGGGGGAATCCTCAATGAGCAGTTCTTC.

The chain has TRBV7-9 and TRBJ2-7; no clear D. Per germline, CDR1 SEHNR and CDR2 FQNEAQ (reference sequence). Trimming left V 6 bases short and J 2 bases short, with 8 bases between. The length of the CDR3 is 12 residues. The CDR3 DNA is TGTGCCAGCAGAGACGAAGCCTACGAGCAGTACTTC. Its protein product is CASRDEAYEQYF.